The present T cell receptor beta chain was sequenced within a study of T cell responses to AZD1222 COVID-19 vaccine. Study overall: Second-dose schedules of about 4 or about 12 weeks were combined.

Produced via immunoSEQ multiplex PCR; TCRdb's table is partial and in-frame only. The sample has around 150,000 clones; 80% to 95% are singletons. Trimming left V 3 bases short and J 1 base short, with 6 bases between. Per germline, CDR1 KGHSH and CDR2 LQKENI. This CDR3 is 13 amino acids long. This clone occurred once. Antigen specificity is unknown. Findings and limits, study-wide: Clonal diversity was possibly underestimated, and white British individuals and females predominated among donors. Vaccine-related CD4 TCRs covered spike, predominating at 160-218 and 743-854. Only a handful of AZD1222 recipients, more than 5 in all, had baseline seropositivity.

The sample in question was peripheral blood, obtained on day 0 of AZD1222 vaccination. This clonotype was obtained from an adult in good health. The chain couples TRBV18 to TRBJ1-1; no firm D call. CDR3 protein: CASSPGGNTEAFF. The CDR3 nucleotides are TGTGCCAGCTCACCTGGAGGGAACACTGAAGCTTTCTTT.